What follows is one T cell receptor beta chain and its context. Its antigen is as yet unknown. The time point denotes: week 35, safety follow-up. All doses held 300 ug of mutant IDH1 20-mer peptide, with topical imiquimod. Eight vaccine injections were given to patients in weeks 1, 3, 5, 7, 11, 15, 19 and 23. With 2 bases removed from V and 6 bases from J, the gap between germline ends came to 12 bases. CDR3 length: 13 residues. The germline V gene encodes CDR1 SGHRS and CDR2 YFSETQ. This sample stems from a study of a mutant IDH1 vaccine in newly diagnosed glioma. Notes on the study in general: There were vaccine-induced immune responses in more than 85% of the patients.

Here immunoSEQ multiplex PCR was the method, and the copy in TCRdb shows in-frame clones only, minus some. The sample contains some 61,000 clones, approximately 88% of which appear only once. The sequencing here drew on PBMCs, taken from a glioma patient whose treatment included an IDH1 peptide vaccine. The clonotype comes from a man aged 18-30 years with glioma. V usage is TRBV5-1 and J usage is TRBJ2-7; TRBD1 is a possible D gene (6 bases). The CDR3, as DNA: TGCGCCAGCAGCTTAAACAGGGCCGGCGAGCAGTACTTC. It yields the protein CASSLNRAGEQYF.